This T cell receptor beta chain was sequenced for a study of T cell repertoires in cytomegalovirus infection. About the research overall: The public TCR beta signatures pointed to both CMV infection and matching HLA type.

TCRdb processed the reads anew with MiXCR; each CDR3 protein has one entry. The data contain 97,000 or so distinct CDR3 sequences, 16% of them seen just once; the ten biggest clones take up roughly 8%. Whole-study findings and limits: In two of eight donors, the top clonotype was HLA-C-restricted CMV-specific.

The CDR3 sequence is 16 residues long. V lost 6 bases and J lost 5; bases outside the gene matches: 10. CDR1 is MDHEN and CDR2 is SYDVKM in the germline V gene. In regard to this clonotype: Its antigen is currently unknown.

Sequenced: PBMCs. The clonotype comes from a human donor in good health (CMV status not recorded). Some clones in this sample may be carry-over from other donors' samples. The chain combines TRBV28 with TRBJ1-4; 9 bases map to TRBD1. CDR3 in amino acids: CASSLDFGTGNEKLFF. The CDR3 nucleotides are TGTGCCAGCAGCCTCGATTTTGGGACAGGGAATGAAAAACTGTTTTTT.